This T cell receptor beta chain came from a study of cytomegalovirus exposure and HLA in healthy donors. Findings and caveats of the study: For most TCR sequences rarity was the rule, although some public TCRs occurred in many donors. Some TCR beta chains (roughly 160 of them) were listed as cytomegalovirus-associated.

Notes on this clone: The antigen remains unidentified.

Trimming cost V 9 bases and J 6 bases, with 17 bases left between them. The CDR3 contains 13 residues. Germline CDR1 is MNHEY and CDR2 is SVGAGI. Each donor's status was that of a healthy bone marrow donor. It was with 60 Vbeta and 13 Jbeta primers that the PCR ran. Sequencing was performed with immunoSEQ multiplex PCR; in TCRdb, only in-frame clones are kept and a portion is missing. The data contain 190,000 or so clones, less than 85% of them singletons. V usage is TRBV6-5 and J usage is TRBJ1-1; tentatively, D is TRBD1 (5 bases). The receptor was isolated from a boy between 10 and 17 years old in good health and CMV-seronegative. Sequencing used PBMCs. CDR3 in amino acids: CASRDWGEAEAFF. The CDR3 DNA is TGTGCCAGTCGTGATTGGGGGGAGGCTGAAGCTTTCTTT.